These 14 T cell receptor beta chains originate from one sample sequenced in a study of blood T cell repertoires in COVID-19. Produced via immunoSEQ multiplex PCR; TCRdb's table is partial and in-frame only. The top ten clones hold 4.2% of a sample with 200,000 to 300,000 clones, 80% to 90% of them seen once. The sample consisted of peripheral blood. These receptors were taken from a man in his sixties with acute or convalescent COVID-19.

DNA for the CDR3: TGTGCCAGTACCCGGACACACTACAATGAGCAGTTCTTC. This encodes CASTRTHYNEQFF. J is TRBJ2-1 and V is TRBV19; TRBD1 is a possible D gene (5 bases). This CDR3 has 13 amino acids. V lost 7 bases and J lost 3, with 10 bases in between. Germline CDR1 LNHDA, CDR2 SQIVND (reference sequence). The whole variable domain, filled in from reference TRBV19 and TRBJ2-1, reads DGGITQSPKYLFRKEGQNVTLSCEQNLNHDAMYWYRQDPGQGLRLIYYSQIVNDFQKGDIAEGYSVSREKKESFPLTVTSAQKNPTAFYLCASTRTHYNEQFFGPGTRLTVL.

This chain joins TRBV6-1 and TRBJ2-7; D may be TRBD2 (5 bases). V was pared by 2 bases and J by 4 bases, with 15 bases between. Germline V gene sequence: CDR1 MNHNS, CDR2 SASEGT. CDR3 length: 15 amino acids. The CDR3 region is CASSEYGSGSYEQYF. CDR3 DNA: TGTGCCAGCAGTGAATACGGAAGCGGATCTTACGAGCAGTACTTC.

CDR3 in amino acids: CAGIWGDRGNYGYTF. In nucleotides, the CDR3 is TGTGCCGGCATCTGGGGGGACAGGGGGAACTATGGCTACACCTTC. This chain links TRBV19 with TRBJ1-2; 11 bases are shared with TRBD1. The V segment lost 11 bases and the J segment 2 bases; nucleotides outside the gene matches: 10. The CDR3 covers 15 residues. Germline assignment: CDR1 LNHDA and CDR2 SQIVND (reference sequence).

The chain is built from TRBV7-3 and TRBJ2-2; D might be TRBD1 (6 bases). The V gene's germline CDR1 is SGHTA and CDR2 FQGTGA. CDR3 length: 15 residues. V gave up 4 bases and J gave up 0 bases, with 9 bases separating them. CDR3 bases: TGTGCCAGCAGCTATAGACAGGCGAACACCGGGGAGCTGTTTTTT. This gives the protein CASSYRQANTGELFF.

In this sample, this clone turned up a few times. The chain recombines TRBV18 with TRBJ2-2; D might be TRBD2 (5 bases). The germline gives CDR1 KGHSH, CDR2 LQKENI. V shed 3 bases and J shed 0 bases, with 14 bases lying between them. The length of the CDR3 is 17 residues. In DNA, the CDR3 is TGTGCCAGCTCACCGGGCCAGAGGGTGACGAACACCGGGGAGCTGTTTTTT. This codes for CASSPGQRVTNTGELFF. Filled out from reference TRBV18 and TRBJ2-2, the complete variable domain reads NAGVMQNPRHLVRRRGQEARLRCSPMKGHSHVYWYRQLPEEGLKFMVYLQKENIIDESGMPKERFSAEFPKEGPSILRIQQVVRGDSAAYFCASSPGQRVTNTGELFFGEGSRLTVL.

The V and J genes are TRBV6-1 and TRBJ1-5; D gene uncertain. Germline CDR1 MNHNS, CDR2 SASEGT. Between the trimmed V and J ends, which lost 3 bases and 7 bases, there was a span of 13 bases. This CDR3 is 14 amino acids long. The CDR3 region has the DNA TGTGCCAGCAGTGAGCCCCGGGTAGGCCAGCCCCAGCATTTT. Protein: CASSEPRVGQPQHF.

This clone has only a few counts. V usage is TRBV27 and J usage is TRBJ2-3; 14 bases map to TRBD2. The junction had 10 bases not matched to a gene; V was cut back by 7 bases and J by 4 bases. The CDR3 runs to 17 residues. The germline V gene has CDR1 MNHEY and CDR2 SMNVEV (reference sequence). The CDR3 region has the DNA TGTGCCAGCACTAAGTGGACTAGCGGGGGGTTCCCAGATACGCAGTATTTT. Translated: CASTKWTSGGFPDTQYF.

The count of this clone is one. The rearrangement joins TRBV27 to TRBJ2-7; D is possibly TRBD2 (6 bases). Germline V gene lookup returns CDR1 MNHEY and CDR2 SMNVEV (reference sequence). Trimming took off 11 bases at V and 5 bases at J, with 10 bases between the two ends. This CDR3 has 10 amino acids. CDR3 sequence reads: CAGGGHEQYF. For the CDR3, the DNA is TGTGCCGGGGGAGGCCACGAGCAGTACTTC.

This CDR3 reads CASSPLTGTGDTQYF. The DNA for the CDR3 is TGTGCCAGCTCACCACTGACAGGGACGGGGGATACGCAGTATTTT. V and J are TRBV18 and TRBJ2-3, with TRBD1 matching 7 bases. V was clipped by 1 base and J by 6 bases; unmatched bases: 7. Germline-derived CDR1 and CDR2 are KGHSH and LQKENI. The CDR3 has 15 residues.

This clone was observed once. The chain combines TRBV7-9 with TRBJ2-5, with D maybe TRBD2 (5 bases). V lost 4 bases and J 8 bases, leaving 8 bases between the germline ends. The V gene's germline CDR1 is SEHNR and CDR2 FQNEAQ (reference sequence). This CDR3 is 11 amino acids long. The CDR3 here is CASSSSQTQYF. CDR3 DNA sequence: TGTGCCAGCAGCTCTAGCCAAACCCAGTACTTC.

The chain's CDR3 is CASSLLPRTGNEKLFF. The CDR3 DNA reads as TGTGCCAGCAGCCTCCTCCCAAGGACTGGAAATGAAAAACTGTTTTTT. The chain links TRBV7-6 to TRBJ1-4; D gene uncertain. Germline V gives CDR1 SGHVS, CDR2 FNYEAQ. The V and J ends lost 5 bases and 5 bases respectively, with 18 bases between them. The CDR3 has 16 residues.

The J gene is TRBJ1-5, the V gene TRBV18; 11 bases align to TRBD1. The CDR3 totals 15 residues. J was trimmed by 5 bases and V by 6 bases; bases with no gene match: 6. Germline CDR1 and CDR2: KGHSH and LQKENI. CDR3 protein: CASSRDRGTDQPQHF. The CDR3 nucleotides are TGTGCCAGCTCCCGGGACAGGGGGACGGATCAGCCCCAGCATTTT.

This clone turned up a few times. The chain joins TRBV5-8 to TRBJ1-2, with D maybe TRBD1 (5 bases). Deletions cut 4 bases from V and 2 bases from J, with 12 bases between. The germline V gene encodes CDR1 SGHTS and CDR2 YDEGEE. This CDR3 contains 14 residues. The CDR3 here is CASSPRTHNYGYTF. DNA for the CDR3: TGTGCCAGCAGCCCCCGGACACACAACTATGGCTACACCTTC.

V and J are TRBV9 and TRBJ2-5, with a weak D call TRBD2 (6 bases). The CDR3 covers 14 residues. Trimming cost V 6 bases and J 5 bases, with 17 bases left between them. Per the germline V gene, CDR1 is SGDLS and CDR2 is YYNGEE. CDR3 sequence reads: CASTSHGSGETQYF. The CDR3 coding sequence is TGTGCCAGCACGTCTCATGGCAGCGGGGAGACCCAGTACTTC.